This T cell receptor beta chain was captured in a study of technical replicates of blood from several donors. This CDR3 region has 13 residues. The germline CDR1 and CDR2 sequences are SGHTA and FQGNSA. Trimming removed 5 bases at V and 0 bases at J, with 7 bases between. TCRdb's copy holds only in-frame clones and misses some; the assay was immunoSEQ multiplex PCR. The sample yields some 70,000 clones, nearly 98% seen once. Specimen: T cells isolated from PBMCs. The V and J genes are TRBV7-2 and TRBJ1-1; D ambiguous. This receptor was obtained from a human donor in good health. The CDR3 is CASSPYMNTEAFF. The CDR3 bases are TGTGCCAGCAGCCCGTATATGAACACTGAAGCTTTCTTT.